Listed here are 20 T cell receptor beta chains from one sample, sequenced in a study of vaccination effects on CD4 cells after COVID-19. These receptors' targets are unknown. Clones were sequenced by immunoSEQ multiplex PCR, and TCRdb holds only the in-frame ones, with some missing. The profile shows tens of thousands of clones, around three quarters of them singletons. Before any sequencing was done, the ViraFEST assay used viral peptide pools to expand antigen-specific CD4+ T cells. CD4+ T cells were isolated after around 9 days of culture. The participants, recipients of two vaccine doses, got either BNT162b2 or mRNA-1273. The sample consisted of CD4+ T cells from PBMCs cultured with HCoV-OC43 spike peptides, taken after COVID-19 vaccination. Subset denoted: HCoV-OC43 spike overlapping peptide pool stimulation. The receptors shown here come from a human donor who received a COVID-19 vaccine.

The CDR3 region has the DNA TGTGCCAAGCACTCGGGCAGGGACCTCTATGGCTACACCTTC. This codes for CAKHSGRDLYGYTF. The chain employs TRBV2 and TRBJ1-2, with D possibly TRBD1 on 5 matching bases. This CDR3 is built from 14 residues. V was shortened by 10 bases and J by 4 bases, with 19 bases between the two germline ends. CDR1 is SNHLY and CDR2 is FYNNEI in the germline V gene.

The chain is built from TRBV14 and TRBJ2-7; no clear D. V lost 1 base, J lost 2 bases, and 15 bases lay in between. The CDR3 is 16 residues long. Per germline, CDR1 SGHDN and CDR2 FVKESK. The CDR3 nucleotides are TGTGCCAGCAGCCAAGGAGAGAAGGGTAGACCCTACGAGCAGTACGTC. It translates to CASSQGEKGRPYEQYV.

The rearrangement joins TRBV30 to TRBJ2-1; 16 bases align to TRBD2. The germline CDR1 and CDR2 sequences are GTSNPN and SVGIG (reference sequence). The CDR3 runs to 19 residues. V was pared by 1 base and J by 0 bases, with 6 bases of the junction left unmatched. CDR3: CAWSGGLAGGLSSYNEQFF. The CDR3, as DNA: TGTGCCTGGAGTGGGGGACTAGCGGGGGGGCTAAGCTCCTACAATGAGCAGTTCTTC.

The chain recombines TRBV15 with TRBJ2-1; D gene uncertain. The CDR3 runs to 16 residues. Germline CDR1 is LNHNV and CDR2 is YYDKDF (reference sequence). With 1 base removed from V and 4 bases from J, the gap between germline ends came to 14 bases. CDR3 protein: CATSRVVSDGYNEQFF. CDR3 DNA sequence: TGTGCCACCAGCAGAGTGGTATCGGACGGTTACAATGAGCAGTTCTTC.

This chain links TRBV9 with TRBJ2-1; 11 bases align to TRBD2. The trim removed 4 bases at V and 0 bases at J, leaving 3 bases unmatched. The germline CDR1 and CDR2 sequences are SGDLS and YYNGEE. The CDR3 covers 16 residues. The CDR3 sequence: CASSSGLAGSYNEQFF. The DNA for the CDR3 is TGTGCCAGCAGCTCCGGACTAGCGGGCTCCTACAATGAGCAGTTCTTC.

The V and J genes are TRBV5-1 and TRBJ2-5, with 12 bases that match TRBD2. The V and J ends lost 4 bases and 5 bases, in that order; junction bases with no gene match: 3. The CDR3 is 14 amino acids. Germline values: CDR1 SGHRS, CDR2 YFSETQ. The CDR3 nucleotides read TGCGCCAGCAGCGATACTAGCGGGGGGGAGACCCAGTACTTC. Translating gives CASSDTSGGETQYF. Combining the CDR3 with reference TRBV5-1 and TRBJ2-5 gives the whole variable domain KAGVTQTPRYLIKTRGQQVTLSCSPISGHRSVSWYQQTPGQGLQFLFEYFSETQRNKGNFPGRFSGRQFSNSRSEMNVSTLELGDSALYLCASSDTSGGETQYFGPGTRLLVL.

This chain links TRBV6-5 with TRBJ1-2; D is possibly TRBD1 (6 bases). Germline loops: CDR1 MNHEY, CDR2 SVGAGI. Trimming took 0 bases from V and 2 from J, leaving 10 bases between them. The CDR3 has 15 amino acids. DNA for the CDR3: TGTGCCAGCAGTTACTCGGCCAGGGGAAACTATGGCTACACCTTC. Translating it yields CASSYSARGNYGYTF.

The chain is built from TRBV7-3 and TRBJ2-1, with D maybe TRBD1 (5 bases). The CDR3 contains 11 residues. Germline CDR1 and CDR2: SGHTA and FQGTGA. V lost 4 bases and J 9 bases, leaving 7 bases between the germline ends. CDR3 region: CASSSQGEQFF. CDR3 nucleotide sequence: TGTGCCAGCAGCTCGCAGGGTGAGCAGTTCTTC.

This clone was picked up one time. The chain combines TRBV7-8 with TRBJ2-1; 9 bases line up with TRBD1. Unmatched junction bases numbered 8, after V lost 3 bases and J lost 14 bases. Germline CDR1 is SGHVS and CDR2 is FQNEAQ. This CDR3 is 13 amino acids long. The CDR3 bases are TGTGCCAGCAGCTTCGGAGACAGGGGGAGCAAGTTCTTC. Residues: CASSFGDRGSKFF.

The chain employs TRBV18 and TRBJ2-7; D not certain. Per germline, CDR1 KGHSH and CDR2 LQKENI. The CDR3 extends over 13 amino acids. Deletions cut 2 bases from V and 6 bases from J, with 11 bases between. CDR3: CASSPSVMGEQYV. As DNA, the CDR3 is TGTGCCAGCTCACCATCGGTAATGGGCGAGCAGTACGTC.

The chain links TRBV19 to TRBJ1-2; D unresolved. The V gene's germline CDR1 is LNHDA and CDR2 SQIVND (reference sequence). The V gene lost 5 bases and the J gene lost 4 bases, with 20 bases spanning the gap. This CDR3 comprises 16 residues. CDR3 coding DNA: TGTGCCAGTAGTGACCCACCGACCTTGAACCCCTATGGCTACACCTTC. Its protein product is CASSDPPTLNPYGYTF.

V and J are TRBV29-1 and TRBJ2-1; D perhaps matches TRBD2 (7 bases). Germline CDR1 SQVTM, CDR2 ANQGSEA. This CDR3 contains 12 residues. The V gene lost 7 bases and the J gene lost 5 bases, with 12 bases spanning the gap. CDR3 loop: CSARGGNNEQFF. For the CDR3, the DNA is TGCAGCGCAAGGGGGGGCAACAATGAGCAGTTCTTC.

There are a few counts of this clone. The J gene is TRBJ2-2, the V gene TRBV18; D unclear. V dropped 6 bases and J dropped 4 bases, with 18 bases sitting between them. Germline CDR1 is KGHSH and CDR2 is LQKENI. The CDR3 loop spans 16 amino acids. CDR3 bases: TGTGCCAGCTCGCCTCCAGGAATTCGGAGCACCGGGGAGCTGTTTTTT. It yields the protein CASSPPGIRSTGELFF.

This sequence joins TRBV9 and TRBJ2-1, with D perhaps TRBD2 (7 bases). V lost 1 base and J lost 8, with 19 bases in between. The length of the CDR3 is 16 residues. Germline lookup yields CDR1 SGDLS and CDR2 YYNGEE. The CDR3 nucleotides are TGTGCCAGCAGCGTAAGAGGGGGGGAATACAATGATGAGCAGTTCTTC. Amino acid sequence: CASSVRGGEYNDEQFF.

The rearrangement links TRBV2 to TRBJ2-6, with 8 bases that match TRBD2. Germline V CDR1 and CDR2: SNHLY, FYNNEI. This CDR3 has 16 amino acids. Trimming took 7 bases from V and 2 from J; bases not matched to a gene: 7. The CDR3 region is CASTLRGGPGANVLTF. The CDR3 bases are TGTGCCAGCACTCTACGGGGGGGCCCTGGGGCCAACGTCCTGACTTTC.

The gene calls are TRBV3-1 (or the pseudogene TRBV3-2) and TRBJ1-5, with D perhaps matching TRBD1 (5 bases). Trimming removed 4 bases from V and 6 bases from J, with 16 bases in between. Germline CDR1 is LGHDT and CDR2 is YNNKEL (reference sequence). The length of the CDR3 is 15 residues. The CDR3 protein is CASSPLGGQGQPQHF. CDR3 bases: TGTGCCAGCAGCCCCCTTGGAGGGCAGGGTCAGCCCCAGCATTTT.

This sequence joins TRBV30 and TRBJ1-2, with D possibly TRBD1 on 5 matching bases. Germline CDR1 reads GTSNPN; CDR2 reads SVGIG (reference sequence). The length of the CDR3 is 13 residues. Trimming took off 0 bases at V and 8 bases at J, with 13 bases between the two ends. CDR3 DNA: TGTGCCTGGAGTGTAGGGTTAGGGGACGGCTACACCTTC. It is translated as CAWSVGLGDGYTF.

This clone was seen only a few times. This sequence joins TRBV19 and TRBJ1-1; no clear D gene. This CDR3 spans 12 amino acids. Between the trimmed V and J ends, which lost 1 base and 7 bases, there was a span of 7 bases. In germline, CDR1 is LNHDA, CDR2 SQIVND (reference sequence). The CDR3 nucleotides are TGTGCCAGTAGTATAGGATCCCATGAAGCTTTCTTT. Its protein is CASSIGSHEAFF.

This sequence joins TRBV6-4 and TRBJ2-6, with 9 bases fitting TRBD1. Germline CDR1 and CDR2: MRHNA and SNTAGT. The CDR3 totals 16 residues. The J segment lost 0 bases and the V segment lost 8 bases, leaving 5 bases of the junction unmatched. The CDR3 spells CASGDRAGSGANVLTF. CDR3 nucleotide sequence: TGTGCCAGCGGGGACAGGGCAGGCTCTGGGGCCAACGTCCTGACTTTC.

This chain uses TRBV12-2 with TRBJ2-1; the DNA was not compared with TRBD2, the D call given in the table. TRBV12-2 is termed a pseudogene. The CDR3 runs 15 residues. CDR3 amino acids: CASRLAPGLYNEQFF. The CDR3 DNA follows: TGTGCAAGTCGCTTAGCTCCGGGACTCTACAATGAGCAGTTCTTC.